This section outlines one TCR beta chain sequence together with its context. Its antigen is undetermined. Only in-frame clones appear in the TCRdb table, and some are missing; sequencing was by immunoSEQ multiplex PCR. Here the sample spans about 130,000 clones, approximately 85% being singletons. The sample belongs to a study of T cell responses to AZD1222 COVID-19 vaccine. General study results and limits: There were mostly white British donors and more females than males, and clonal diversity was possibly underestimated. Spike-specific TCR breadth and depth both grew after two AZD1222 doses. The peak T cell response came first, and repertoires were sampled only after it.

Pooling covered second doses at about 4 or about 12 weeks. Trimming cost V 7 bases and J 2 bases; bases outside gene matches: 17. Germline lookup yields CDR1 MDHEN and CDR2 SYDVKM. The CDR3 contains 17 residues. The source was peripheral blood, collected 28 days after the second AZD1222 dose. V gene TRBV28 combines with J gene TRBJ2-7, with 7 bases lining up with TRBD2. This clonotype originated in an adult who received the AZD1222 COVID-19 vaccine. CDR3 coding DNA: TGTGCCAGCACCTCACCAGCCGCGGGGGTCCGGACCTACGAGCAGTACTTC. Translating it yields CASTSPAAGVRTYEQYF.